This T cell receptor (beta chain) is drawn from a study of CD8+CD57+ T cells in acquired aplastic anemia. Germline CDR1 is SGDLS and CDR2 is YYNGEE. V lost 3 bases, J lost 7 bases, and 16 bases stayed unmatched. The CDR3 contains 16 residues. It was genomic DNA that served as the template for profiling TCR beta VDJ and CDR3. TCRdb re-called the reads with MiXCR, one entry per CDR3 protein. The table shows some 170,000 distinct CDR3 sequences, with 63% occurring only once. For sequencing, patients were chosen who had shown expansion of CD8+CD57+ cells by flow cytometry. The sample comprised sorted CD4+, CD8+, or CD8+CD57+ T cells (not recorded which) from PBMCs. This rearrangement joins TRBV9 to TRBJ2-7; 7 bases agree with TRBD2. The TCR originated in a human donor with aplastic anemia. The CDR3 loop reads CASSGRGGTSGEEQYF. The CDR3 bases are TGTGCCAGCAGCGGCCGAGGAGGCACAAGCGGGGAGGAGCAGTACTTC.